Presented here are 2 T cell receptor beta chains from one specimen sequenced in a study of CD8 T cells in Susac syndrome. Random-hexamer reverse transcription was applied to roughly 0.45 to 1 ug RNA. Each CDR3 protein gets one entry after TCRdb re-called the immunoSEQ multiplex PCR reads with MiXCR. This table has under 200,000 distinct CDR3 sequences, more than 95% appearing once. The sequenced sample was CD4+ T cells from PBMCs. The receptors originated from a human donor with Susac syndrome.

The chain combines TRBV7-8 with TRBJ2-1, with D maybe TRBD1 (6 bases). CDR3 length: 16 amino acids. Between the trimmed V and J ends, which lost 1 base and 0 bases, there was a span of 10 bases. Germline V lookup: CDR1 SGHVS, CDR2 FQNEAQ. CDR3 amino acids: CASSLGTVGSYNEQFF. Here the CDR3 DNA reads TGTGCCAGCAGCTTAGGGACAGTAGGCTCCTACAATGAGCAGTTCTTC.

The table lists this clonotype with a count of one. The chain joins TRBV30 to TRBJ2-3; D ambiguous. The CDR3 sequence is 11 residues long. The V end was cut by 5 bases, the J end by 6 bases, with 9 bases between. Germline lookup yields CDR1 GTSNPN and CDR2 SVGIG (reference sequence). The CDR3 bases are TGTGCCTGGGGAGAAATGGATACGCAGTATTTT. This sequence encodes CAWGEMDTQYF.